These T cell receptor beta chains were read from a single sample in a study of siplizumab effects on memory and regulatory T cells. Sequencing used immunoSEQ multiplex PCR; TCRdb keeps in-frame clones, though not all of them. The sample includes tens of thousands of clones, roughly 87% of them seen just once. Sequencing was performed on Tregs sorted from blood. Receptors originate from a human donor in good health. CDR3s include the opening cysteine and the closing phenylalanine or tryptophan. D genes are given only for firm matches. Clone size is not always given. Where it is, it says once, few, many or a class for expanded clones.

clone_size: -; v_call: TRBV5-1; j_call: TRBJ2-1; d_call: -; cdr3_aa: CASSFGNEQFF; cdr3_nt: TGCGCCAGCAGCTTTGGCAATGAGCAGTTCTTC
clone_size: large; v_call: TRBV5-1; j_call: TRBJ2-5; d_call: -; cdr3_aa: CASSLEGTKETQYF; cdr3_nt: TGCGCCAGCAGCTTGGAGGGAACTAAAGAGACCCAGTACTTC
clone_size: -; v_call: TRBV19; j_call: TRBJ1-2; d_call: -; cdr3_aa: CASSIVARELYGYTF; cdr3_nt: TGTGCCAGTAGTATAGTCGCGCGAGAATTGTATGGCTACACCTTC
clone_size: -; v_call: TRBV6-5; j_call: TRBJ2-7; d_call: -; cdr3_aa: CASSYGPGSSYEQYF; cdr3_nt: TGTGCCAGCAGTTACGGGCCCGGGAGCTCCTACGAGCAGTACTTC
clone_size: -; v_call: TRBV7-9; j_call: TRBJ1-2; d_call: -; cdr3_aa: CASSLVQGNGYTF; cdr3_nt: TGTGCCAGCAGCTTAGTACAGGGTAATGGCTACACCTTC
clone_size: -; v_call: TRBV18; j_call: TRBJ2-3; d_call: TRBD1; cdr3_aa: CASSPQTGMDTQYF; cdr3_nt: TGTGCCAGCTCACCTCAGACAGGGATGGATACGCAGTATTTT
clone_size: -; v_call: TRBV5-1; j_call: TRBJ1-1; d_call: TRBD1; cdr3_aa: CASSANRGWNTEAFF; cdr3_nt: TGCGCCAGCAGCGCAAACAGGGGTTGGAACACTGAAGCTTTCTTT
clone_size: -; v_call: TRBV6-5; j_call: TRBJ1-2; d_call: TRBD1; cdr3_aa: CASSYSDRANGYTF; cdr3_nt: TGTGCCAGCAGTTACTCTGACAGGGCCAATGGCTACACCTTC
clone_size: -; v_call: TRBV2; j_call: TRBJ2-1; d_call: TRBD1; cdr3_aa: CASRWSQGAGEQFF; cdr3_nt: TGTGCCAGCAGGTGGTCACAGGGGGCGGGTGAGCAGTTCTTC
clone_size: -; v_call: TRBV25-1; j_call: TRBJ1-4; d_call: -; cdr3_aa: CASSELKYSNEKLFF; cdr3_nt: TGTGCCAGCAGTGAATTAAAGTACTCTAATGAAAAACTGTTTTTT
clone_size: -; v_call: TRBV4-1; j_call: TRBJ2-7; d_call: -; cdr3_aa: CASSRQQGDTYEQYF; cdr3_nt: TGCGCCAGCAGCCGGCAACAGGGCGACACCTACGAGCAGTACTTC
clone_size: -; v_call: TRBV10-3; j_call: TRBJ1-2; d_call: -; cdr3_aa: CAISEGTGYTF; cdr3_nt: TGTGCCATCAGTGAGGGTACTGGCTACACCTTC
clone_size: -; v_call: TRBV5-4; j_call: TRBJ2-5; d_call: -; cdr3_aa: CASSLAGGSRETQYF; cdr3_nt: TGTGCCAGCAGCTTGGCCGGGGGATCAAGAGAGACCCAGTACTTC
clone_size: -; v_call: TRBV7-2; j_call: TRBJ2-3; d_call: -; cdr3_aa: CASRSGTDTQYF; cdr3_nt: TGTGCCAGCAGGTCAGGGACAGATACGCAGTATTTT
clone_size: -; v_call: TRBV4-3; j_call: TRBJ2-7; d_call: -; cdr3_aa: CASMLRLVYYEQYF; cdr3_nt: TGCGCCAGCATGCTAAGACTAGTCTACTACGAGCAGTACTTC